What follows describes a single T cell receptor beta chain. Its antigen is undetermined. PCR was performed a second time for about 7 to 11 cycles using a sample-barcoded 5' primer and a J-beta primer mix. With 12 random nucleotides, a template-switch adaptor tagged each individual cDNA molecule. TCRdb itself ran the 5' RACE reads through MiXCR, one entry per CDR3 protein. Of approximately 830,000 distinct CDR3 sequences in the sample, roughly 60% were seen once. The sample belongs to a study of blood T cells in healthy people across ages. Study conclusions and caveats: More naive CD4+ cells and higher diversity marked long-lived donors relative to aged donors.

Healthy Russian Caucasian donors spanned ages about 6 to 95 years. In each sample, at least 7 million PBMCs were isolated. The CDR3 length is 14 residues. The V gene lost 2 bases and the J gene lost 1 base, with 7 bases spanning the gap. Input material: blood. The receptor comes from a man under 40 in good health. The chain couples TRBV12-3 or TRBV12-4 to TRBJ2-3; D uncertain. The CDR3 protein is CASSLWAGTDTQYF. Here the CDR3 DNA reads TGTGCCAGCAGTTTATGGGCGGGCACAGATACGCAGTATTTT.